A selection of T cell receptor beta chains follows, all from one sample in a study of T-cell memory formation after mild COVID-19. TCRdb reprocessed the 5' RACE reads via MiXCR and lists one record per CDR3 protein. The sample shows about 560,000 distinct CDR3 sequences, roughly 18% of them seen only once. The sample comprised PBMCs or a T cell subset sorted from them (not recorded which). These TCRs come from an adult woman who had mild COVID-19 (a few samples of this study predate the infection). Cell type and time point are not known. Both conserved end residues are part of each CDR3. The order of the fields is V gene, J gene, CDR3 protein.

>TRBV5-1|TRBJ2-7
CASSLVAGSSYEQYF
>TRBV5-4|TRBJ2-5
CASSVRDRAQETQYF
>TRBV6-5|TRBJ2-3
CASSYSNLLAGGSTDTQYF
>TRBV5-1|TRBJ1-2
CASSHDKDTF
>TRBV6-6|TRBJ2-3
CASTLQGGRGDTQYF
>TRBV12-3/TRBV12-4|TRBJ1-5
CASSLSGGGGNQPQHF
>TRBV19|TRBJ2-1
CASSIDRLAGGNEQFF
>TRBV3-1|TRBJ2-5
CASSQDATSASQETQYF
>TRBV12-3/TRBV12-4|TRBJ1-3
CASSPQTLLLSGNTIYF
>TRBV7-9|TRBJ2-1
CASSLGPLDQFF
>TRBV15|TRBJ2-3
CATSRDSGTSVTDTQYF
>TRBV24-1|TRBJ2-1
CATSREGSYNEQFF
>TRBV25-1|TRBJ1-5
CASSGTTAADLSNQPQHF
>TRBV5-6|TRBJ2-5
CASSLESGRIIETQYF
>TRBV27|TRBJ2-7
CASSREAGAAYEQYF